One and the same sample provided the 11 T cell receptor beta chains below, sequenced in a study of CD8+ T cells in alopecia areata. Treatment specified: oral pan-JAK inhibitor, 5-10 mg twice daily. Extraction of RNA preceded its reverse transcription into cDNA, which served as the sequencing template. Using immunoSEQ multiplex PCR, the repertoire was profiled, and TCRdb retains in-frame clones only, with some absent. This sample has about 60,000 clones, with under 60% found just once. The sample here was CD8+ T cells sorted from blood, taken at roughly week 36, from a patient treated with tofacitinib. The source is a human donor with alopecia areata.

The chain uses TRBV29-1 and TRBJ2-1; maybe TRBD2 (5 bases). Trimming cost V 8 bases and J 3 bases, with 14 bases left between them. The germline gives CDR1 SQVTM, CDR2 ANQGSEA. The CDR3 is 13 residues long. The CDR3 region is CSILEDNYNEQFF. CDR3 DNA sequence: TGCAGCATCTTGGAGGATAACTACAATGAGCAGTTCTTC.

In its sample, this clone was seen a few times. The genes are TRBV7-6 and TRBJ2-1, with 11 bases lining up with TRBD2. V shed 4 bases and J 4 bases; nucleotides not matched to a gene: 6. This CDR3 spans 16 amino acids. The germline V gene encodes CDR1 SGHVS and CDR2 FNYEAQ. In nucleotides, the CDR3 is TGTGCCAGCAGCTCCCGGGGGACTAGCGGATACAATGAGCAGTTCTTC. Its translation: CASSSRGTSGYNEQFF.

V gene TRBV5-6 combines with J gene TRBJ1-5, with 7 bases that match TRBD1. From germline, CDR1 is SGHDT and CDR2 YYEEEE. This CDR3 region has 15 residues. The ends lost 4 bases at V and 4 bases at J; junction bases unmatched: 8. Written as DNA, the CDR3 is TGTGCCAGCAGCATCGCGCCAGGGGGGAATCAGCCCCAGCATTTT. Translating it yields CASSIAPGGNQPQHF.

The chain couples TRBV7-6 to TRBJ2-7, with no clear D. This CDR3 contains 14 residues. Trimming cost V 2 bases and J 2 bases, with 10 bases left between them. Germline CDR1 is SGHVS and CDR2 is FNYEAQ. The CDR3 bases are TGTGCCAGCAGCTTATCTGACGGAGCCTACGAGCAGTACTTC. Encoded protein: CASSLSDGAYEQYF.

The chain employs TRBV29-1 and TRBJ1-2; tentatively, D is TRBD1 (5 bases). Trimming shortened V by 7 bases and J by 3 bases, and 12 bases separated the two germline ends. Germline V gene data show CDR1 as SQVTM and CDR2 as ANQGSEA. This CDR3 has 12 amino acids. CDR3: CSARVVDYGYTF. The CDR3 DNA is TGCAGCGCCAGGGTGGTTGACTATGGCTACACCTTC.

The CDR3 region has the DNA TGTGCCAGCAGCCCCACGGGACTAGCGGGAGGAAACAATGAGCAGTTCTTC. Translating it yields CASSPTGLAGGNNEQFF. The rearrangement links TRBV14 to TRBJ2-1, with TRBD2 identical over 15 bases. This CDR3 is 17 amino acids long. The V gene's germline CDR1 is SGHDN and CDR2 FVKESK. The ends lost 4 bases at V and 5 bases at J; junction bases unmatched: 6. The variable domain in full, with the rest retrieved from reference TRBV14 and TRBJ2-1, is EAGVTQFPSHSVIEKGQTVTLRCDPISGHDNLYWYRRVMGKEIKFLLHFVKESKQDESGMPNNRFLAERTGGTYSTLKVQPAELEDSGVYFCASSPTGLAGGNNEQFFGPGTRLTVL.

The J gene is TRBJ1-1, the V gene TRBV2; unclear D gene. Germline-derived CDR1 and CDR2 are SNHLY and FYNNEI. The CDR3 covers 9 residues. V lost 10 bases, J lost 6 bases, and 6 bases lay in between. For the CDR3, the DNA is TGTGCCATCACTCCTGAAGCTTTCTTT. This encodes CAITPEAFF.

The chain is built from TRBV25-1 and TRBJ1-1; D remains unclear. V was cut by 4 bases and J by 1 base, with 10 bases left in between. The CDR3 is 14 amino acids. Germline V CDR1 and CDR2: MGHDK, SYGVNS. DNA of the CDR3: TGTGCCAGCAGTGCCCCAGAATGGAACACTGAAGCTTTCTTT. Residues: CASSAPEWNTEAFF.

The V and J genes are TRBV27 and TRBJ1-2; perhaps TRBD1 as D (5 bases). Trimming cost V 0 bases and J 4 bases, with 12 bases left between them. Germline V CDR1 and CDR2: MNHEY, SMNVEV (reference sequence). The CDR3 runs 15 residues. The CDR3 sequence is CASSLSSGTLYGYTF. For the CDR3, the DNA is TGTGCCAGCAGTTTATCGTCCGGGACGCTCTATGGCTACACCTTC.

This clone was counted a few times. The V call is TRBV30, the J call TRBJ1-5; maybe TRBD1 (6 bases). CDR1 and CDR2 from the germline V gene are GTSNPN and SVGIG (reference sequence). The ends were cut back, 1 base at V and 5 bases at J, with 12 bases in the middle. There are 14 residues in the CDR3. CDR3 nucleotides: TGTGCCTGGAGTGAGGGGGGCACCGATCAGCCCCAGCATTTT. Translating it yields CAWSEGGTDQPQHF.

V usage is TRBV11-2 and J usage is TRBJ2-3; unclear D gene. Germline V gives CDR1 SGHAT, CDR2 FQNNGV. The CDR3 extends over 20 amino acids. V lost 0 bases to trimming and J lost 0 bases, with 22 bases between them. This CDR3 reads CASSLDPGGRGLVSTDTQYF. CDR3 nucleotide sequence: TGTGCCAGCAGCTTAGATCCTGGTGGGCGCGGCCTGGTCAGCACAGATACGCAGTATTTT.